This T cell receptor (beta chain) was sequenced during a study of OX40 agonist ivuxolimab in advanced cancers. As for the study in general: One patient with hepatocellular carcinoma and two with cutaneous melanoma, three in all, had partial responses.

Libraries were prepared by immunoSEQ multiplex PCR; TCRdb keeps only in-frame clonotypes and omits some of them. The table records tens of thousands of clones, about four fifths of them present only once. Comments on this clone: Other DNA sequences from this sample encode an identical CDR3 as well.

CDR3 length: 13 amino acids. Between the trimmed V and J ends, which lost 3 bases and 4 bases, there was a span of 10 bases. Germline V gives CDR1 GTSNPN, CDR2 SVGIG (reference sequence). At baseline, cycle 4 day 1, and cycle 7 day 1, blood was sampled. This TCR was sampled from an adult with an advanced solid tumor such as melanoma, head and neck, liver or kidney cancer. This specimen was CD4+ or CD8+ T cells sorted from blood, taken in a trial of the OX40 agonist ivuxolimab. The rearrangement links TRBV30 to TRBJ1-5, with D perhaps matching TRBD1 (5 bases). CDR3 DNA sequence: TGTGCCTGGAGAAAAGGGGATAATCAGCCCCAGCATTTT. This codes for CAWRKGDNQPQHF.